This T cell receptor (beta chain) was identified during a study of CD8 T cells in Susac syndrome. High-throughput TCR beta sequencing covered peripheral CD8+ and CD4+ T cells. This CDR3 is 15 amino acids long. V gave up 2 bases and J gave up 9 bases; unmatched junction bases: 12. In germline, CDR1 is GTSNPN, CDR2 SVGIG (reference sequence). Random hexamers were used to reverse transcribe the RNA input (about 0.5 to 1 ug). Coverage of TCR beta CDR3 amplification by immunoSEQ multiplex PCR extended to 54 Vbeta and 13 Jbeta. TCRdb reanalysed the immunoSEQ multiplex PCR reads using MiXCR and keeps one entry per CDR3 protein. The sample includes 150,000 to 200,000 distinct CDR3 sequences, approximately 94% of them seen just once.

The TCR sequence derives from a human donor with multiple sclerosis. Sample: CD4+ T cells from PBMCs. The rearrangement links TRBV30 to TRBJ2-1; TRBD2 aligns across 8 bases. The CDR3 DNA follows: TGTGCCTGGAGTCGAGCGGGAGCACGTGACGTTGAGCAGTTCTTC. It encodes CAWSRAGARDVEQFF. Supplemented by reference TRBV30 and TRBJ2-1, the full variable domain reads SQTIHQWPATLVQPVGSPLSLECTVEGTSNPNLYWYRQAAGRGLQLLFYSVGIGQISSEVPQNLSASRPQDRQFILSSKKLLLSDSGFYLCAWSRAGARDVEQFFGPGTRLTVL.